Given below is one TCR beta chain in context. Its antigen is as yet unknown. These data come from a study of CD8 T cells in ankylosing spondylitis. Library preparation for TCR beta used quantitative 5'-RACE with molecular barcodes. TCRdb reanalysed the 5' RACE reads using MiXCR and keeps one entry per CDR3 protein. The profile shows some 270,000 distinct CDR3 sequences, under 35% of them singletons. The germline gives CDR1 DFQATT, CDR2 SNEGSKA (reference sequence). V was pared by 0 bases and J by 5 bases, with 18 bases between. The CDR3 loop spans 16 amino acids. Regarding the study as a whole: Matched synovial fluid from ankylosing spondylitis patients was reported to be enriched for disease-linked clones.

The sample consisted of blood, either unsorted or a sorted T cell fraction (not recorded which). The gene calls are TRBV20-1 and TRBJ2-3, with TRBD2 as a possible D gene (6 bases). The clonotype comes from a male donor with ankylosing spondylitis or in good health (not recorded which). CDR3 sequence reads: CSARDLNGGGIDTQYF. The CDR3 DNA reads as TGCAGTGCTAGAGATTTAAACGGGGGAGGAATAGATACGCAGTATTTT.